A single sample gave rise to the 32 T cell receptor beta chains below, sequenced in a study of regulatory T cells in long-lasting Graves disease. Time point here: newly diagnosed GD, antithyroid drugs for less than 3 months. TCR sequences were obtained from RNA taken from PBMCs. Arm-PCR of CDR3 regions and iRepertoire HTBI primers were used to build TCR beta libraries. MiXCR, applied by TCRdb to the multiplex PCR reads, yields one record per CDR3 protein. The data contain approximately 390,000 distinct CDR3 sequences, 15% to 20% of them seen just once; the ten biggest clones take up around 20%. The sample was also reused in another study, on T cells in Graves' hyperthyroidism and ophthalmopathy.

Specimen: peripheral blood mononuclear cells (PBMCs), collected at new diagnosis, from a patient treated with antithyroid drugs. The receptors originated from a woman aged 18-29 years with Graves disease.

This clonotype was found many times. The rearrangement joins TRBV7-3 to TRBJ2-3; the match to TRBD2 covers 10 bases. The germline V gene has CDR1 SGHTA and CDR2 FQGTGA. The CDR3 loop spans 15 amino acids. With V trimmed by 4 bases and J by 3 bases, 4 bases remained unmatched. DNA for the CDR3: TGTGCCAGCAGCTCGACTAGCGGGTTAACAGATACGCAGTATTTT. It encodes CASSSTSGLTDTQYF.

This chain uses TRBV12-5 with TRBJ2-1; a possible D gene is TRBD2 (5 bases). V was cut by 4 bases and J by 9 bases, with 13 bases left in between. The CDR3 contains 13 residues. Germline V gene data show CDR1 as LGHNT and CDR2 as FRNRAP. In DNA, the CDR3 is TGTGCTAGTGGTTCTTTGGGGAGCGGTGAGCAGTTCTTC. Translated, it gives CASGSLGSGEQFF. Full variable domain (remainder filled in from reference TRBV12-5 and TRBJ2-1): DARVTQTPRHKVTEMGQEVTMRCQPILGHNTVFWYRQTMMQGLELLAYFRNRAPLDDSGMPKDRFSAEMPDATLATLKIQPSEPRDSAVYFCASGSLGSGEQFFGPGTRLTVL.

The CDR3 DNA reads TGTGCCAGCAGCACAACTGGGACTAGCGGGGGGATGTACAATGAGCAGTTCTTC. Translated: CASSTTGTSGGMYNEQFF. This sequence joins TRBV7-9 and TRBJ2-1, with 15 bases lining up with TRBD2. This CDR3 contains 18 residues. With V trimmed by 5 bases and J by 4 bases, 9 bases remained unmatched. Looked up from germline, CDR1 is SEHNR and CDR2 is FQNEAQ (reference sequence).

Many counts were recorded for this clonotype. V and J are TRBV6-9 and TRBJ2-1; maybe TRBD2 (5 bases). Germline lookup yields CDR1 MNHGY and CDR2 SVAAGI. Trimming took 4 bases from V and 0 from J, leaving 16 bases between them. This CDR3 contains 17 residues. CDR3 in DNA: TGTGCCAGCAGTTCCCTTAGCGTCCTGAGCTCCTACAATGAGCAGTTCTTC. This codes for CASSSLSVLSSYNEQFF.

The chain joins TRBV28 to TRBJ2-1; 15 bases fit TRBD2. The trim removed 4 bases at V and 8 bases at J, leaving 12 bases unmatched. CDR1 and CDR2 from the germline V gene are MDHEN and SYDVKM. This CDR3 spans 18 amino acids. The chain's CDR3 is CASSSWTSGRAIPDEQFF. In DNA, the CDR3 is TGTGCCAGCAGTTCCTGGACTAGCGGGAGGGCCATTCCTGATGAGCAGTTCTTC.

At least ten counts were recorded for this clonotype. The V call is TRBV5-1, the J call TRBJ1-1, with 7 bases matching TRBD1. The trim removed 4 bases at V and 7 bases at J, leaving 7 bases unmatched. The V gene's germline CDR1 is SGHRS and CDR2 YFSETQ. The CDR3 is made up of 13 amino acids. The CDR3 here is CASSGQDSLEAFF. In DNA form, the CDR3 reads TGCGCCAGCAGCGGACAGGACAGCCTTGAAGCTTTCTTT.

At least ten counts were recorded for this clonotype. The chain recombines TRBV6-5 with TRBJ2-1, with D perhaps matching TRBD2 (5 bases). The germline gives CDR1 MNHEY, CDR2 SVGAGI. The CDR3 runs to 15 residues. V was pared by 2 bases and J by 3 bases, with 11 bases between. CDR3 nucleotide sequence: TGTGCCAGCAGTTACGTGGGAGTGGACTACAATGAGCAGTTCTTC. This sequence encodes CASSYVGVDYNEQFF.

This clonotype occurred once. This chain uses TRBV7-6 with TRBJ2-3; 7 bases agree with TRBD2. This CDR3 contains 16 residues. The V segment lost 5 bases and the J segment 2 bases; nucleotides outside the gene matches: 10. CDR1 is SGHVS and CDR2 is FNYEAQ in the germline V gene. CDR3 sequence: CASSPRPAGSTDTQYF. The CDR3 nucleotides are TGTGCCAGCAGCCCTCGTCCAGCGGGGTCCACAGATACGCAGTATTTT.

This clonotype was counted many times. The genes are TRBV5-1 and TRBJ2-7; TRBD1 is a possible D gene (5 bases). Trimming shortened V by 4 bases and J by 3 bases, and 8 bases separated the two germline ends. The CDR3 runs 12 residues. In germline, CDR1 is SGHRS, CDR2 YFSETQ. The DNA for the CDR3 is TGCGCCAGCAGCGAGACAGTCTACGAGCAGTACTTC. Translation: CASSETVYEQYF.

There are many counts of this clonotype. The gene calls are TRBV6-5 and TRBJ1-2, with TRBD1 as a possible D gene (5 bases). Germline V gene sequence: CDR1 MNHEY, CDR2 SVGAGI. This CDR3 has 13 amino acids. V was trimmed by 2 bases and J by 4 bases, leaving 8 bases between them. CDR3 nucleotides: TGTGCCAGCAGTTACGACAGTGGCTATGGCTACACCTTC. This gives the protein CASSYDSGYGYTF.

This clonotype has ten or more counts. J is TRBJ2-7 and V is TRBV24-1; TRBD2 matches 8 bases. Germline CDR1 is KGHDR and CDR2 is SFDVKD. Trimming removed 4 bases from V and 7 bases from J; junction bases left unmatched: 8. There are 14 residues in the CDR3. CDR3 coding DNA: TGTGCCACCAGTGACCCGGGAGGGCCGGGTGAGCAGTACTTC. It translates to CATSDPGGPGEQYF.

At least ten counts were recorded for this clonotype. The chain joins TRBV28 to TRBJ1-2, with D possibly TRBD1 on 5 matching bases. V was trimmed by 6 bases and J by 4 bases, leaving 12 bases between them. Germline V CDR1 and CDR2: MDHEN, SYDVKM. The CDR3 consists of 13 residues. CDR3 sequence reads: CASRTGTGYGYTF. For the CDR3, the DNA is TGTGCCAGCAGGACCGGGACGGGCTATGGCTACACCTTC.

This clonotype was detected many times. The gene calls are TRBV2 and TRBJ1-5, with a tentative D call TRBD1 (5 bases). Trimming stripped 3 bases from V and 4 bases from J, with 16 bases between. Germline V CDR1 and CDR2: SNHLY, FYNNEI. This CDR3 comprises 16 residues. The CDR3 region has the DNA TGTGCCAGCAGTGAGACCTTACAGGCGATTAATCAGCCCCAGCATTTT. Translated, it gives CASSETLQAINQPQHF.

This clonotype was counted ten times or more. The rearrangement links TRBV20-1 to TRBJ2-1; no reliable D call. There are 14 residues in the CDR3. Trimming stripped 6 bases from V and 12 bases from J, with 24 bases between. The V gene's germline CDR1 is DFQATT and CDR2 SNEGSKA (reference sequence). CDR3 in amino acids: CSASGSWLTKRQFF. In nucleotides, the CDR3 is TGCAGTGCCTCCGGGTCCTGGCTAACCAAGAGGCAGTTCTTC.

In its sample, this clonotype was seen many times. In DNA form, the CDR3 reads TGTGCCACCAGCCCGCTGGACTCGATGGGTACTGAAGCTTTCTTT. This codes for CATSPLDSMGTEAFF. V is TRBV15 and J is TRBJ1-1; the D is unclear. This CDR3 has 15 amino acids. Germline V gene data show CDR1 as LNHNV and CDR2 as YYDKDF (reference sequence). V lost 5 bases, J lost 5 bases, and 18 bases lay in between. The complete variable domain, with remaining parts taken from reference TRBV15 and TRBJ1-1, reads DAMVIQNPRYQVTQFGKPVTLSCSQTLNHNVMYWYQQKSSQAPKLLFHYYDKDFNNEADTPDNFQSRRPNTSFCFLDIRSPGLGDTAMYLCATSPLDSMGTEAFFGQGTRLTVV.

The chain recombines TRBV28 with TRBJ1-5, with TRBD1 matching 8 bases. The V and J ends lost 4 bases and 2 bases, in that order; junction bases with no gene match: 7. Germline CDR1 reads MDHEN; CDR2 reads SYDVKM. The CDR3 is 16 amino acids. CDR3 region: CASSSQGGQGNQPQHF. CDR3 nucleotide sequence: TGTGCCAGCAGTTCCCAGGGGGGACAGGGCAATCAGCCCCAGCATTTT.

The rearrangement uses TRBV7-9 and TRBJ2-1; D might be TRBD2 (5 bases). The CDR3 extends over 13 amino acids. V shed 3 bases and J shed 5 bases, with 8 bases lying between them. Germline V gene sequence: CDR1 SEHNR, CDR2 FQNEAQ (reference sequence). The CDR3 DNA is TGTGCCAGCAGCTTCCCTAGCCACAATGAGCAGTTCTTC. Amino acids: CASSFPSHNEQFF. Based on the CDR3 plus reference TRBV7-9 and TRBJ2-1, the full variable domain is DTGVSQNPRHKITKRGQNVTFRCDPISEHNRLYWYRQTLGQGPEFLTYFQNEAQLEKSRLLSDRFSAERPKGSFSTLEIQRTEQGDSAMYLCASSFPSHNEQFFGPGTRLTVL.

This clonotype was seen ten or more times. The CDR3 loop is CASSSDGTAPSNYGYTF. Written as DNA, the CDR3 is TGCGCCAGCAGCTCGGACGGGACAGCCCCTTCCAACTATGGCTACACCTTC. The chain recombines TRBV5-1 with TRBJ1-2, with 7 bases identical to TRBD1. The germline V gene encodes CDR1 SGHRS and CDR2 YFSETQ. This CDR3 is built from 17 residues. Trimming at V came to 3 bases and at J to 2 bases, leaving 13 bases not matched to a gene.

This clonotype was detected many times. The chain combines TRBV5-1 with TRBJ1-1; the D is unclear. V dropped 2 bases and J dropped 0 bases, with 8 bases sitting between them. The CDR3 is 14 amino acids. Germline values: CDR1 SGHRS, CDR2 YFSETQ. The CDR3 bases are TGCGCCAGCAGCTTCGGGCGGTTGAACACTGAAGCTTTCTTT. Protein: CASSFGRLNTEAFF.

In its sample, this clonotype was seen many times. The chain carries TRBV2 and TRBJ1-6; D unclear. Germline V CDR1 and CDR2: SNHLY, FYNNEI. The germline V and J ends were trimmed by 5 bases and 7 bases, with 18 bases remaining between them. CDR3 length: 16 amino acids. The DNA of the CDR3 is TGTGCCAGCAGTCCCCGGGGATTCGGTGGGAATTCACCCCTCCACTTT. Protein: CASSPRGFGGNSPLHF.

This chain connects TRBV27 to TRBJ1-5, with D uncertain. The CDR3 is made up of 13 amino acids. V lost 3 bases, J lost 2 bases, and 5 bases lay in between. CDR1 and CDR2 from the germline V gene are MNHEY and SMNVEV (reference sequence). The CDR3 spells CASSFKGNQPQHF. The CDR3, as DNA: TGTGCCAGCAGTTTTAAGGGCAATCAGCCCCAGCATTTT.

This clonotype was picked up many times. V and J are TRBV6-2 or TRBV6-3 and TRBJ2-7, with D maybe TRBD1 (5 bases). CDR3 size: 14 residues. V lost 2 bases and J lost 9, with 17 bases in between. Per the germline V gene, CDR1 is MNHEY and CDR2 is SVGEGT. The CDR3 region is CASSYGVLGAGQYF. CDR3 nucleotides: TGTGCCAGCAGTTACGGGGTGTTAGGGGCAGGGCAGTACTTC.

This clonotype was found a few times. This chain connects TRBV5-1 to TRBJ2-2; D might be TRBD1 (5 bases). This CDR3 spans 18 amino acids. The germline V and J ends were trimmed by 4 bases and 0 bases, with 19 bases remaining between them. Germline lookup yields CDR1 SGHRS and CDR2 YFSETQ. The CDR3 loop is CASSLVGLQYANTGELFF. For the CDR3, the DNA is TGCGCCAGCAGCCTGGTGGGGCTCCAATACGCGAACACCGGGGAGCTGTTTTTT.

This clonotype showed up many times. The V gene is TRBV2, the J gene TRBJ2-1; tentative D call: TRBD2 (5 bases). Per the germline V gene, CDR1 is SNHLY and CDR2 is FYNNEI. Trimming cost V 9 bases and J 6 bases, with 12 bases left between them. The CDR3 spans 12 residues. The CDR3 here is CARGTSGNEQFF. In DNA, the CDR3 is TGTGCCAGGGGAACTAGTGGCAATGAGCAGTTCTTC.

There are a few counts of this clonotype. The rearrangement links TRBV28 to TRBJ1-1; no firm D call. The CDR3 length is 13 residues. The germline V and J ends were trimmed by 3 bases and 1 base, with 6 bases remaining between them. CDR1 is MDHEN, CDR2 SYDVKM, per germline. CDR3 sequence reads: CASSFRRNTEAFF. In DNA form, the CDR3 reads TGTGCCAGCAGTTTTCGGAGGAACACTGAAGCTTTCTTT. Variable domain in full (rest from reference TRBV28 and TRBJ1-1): DVKVTQSSRYLVKRTGEKVFLECVQDMDHENMFWYRQDPGLGLRLIYFSYDVKMKEKGDIPEGYSVSREKKERFSLILESASTNQTSMYLCASSFRRNTEAFFGQGTRLTVV.

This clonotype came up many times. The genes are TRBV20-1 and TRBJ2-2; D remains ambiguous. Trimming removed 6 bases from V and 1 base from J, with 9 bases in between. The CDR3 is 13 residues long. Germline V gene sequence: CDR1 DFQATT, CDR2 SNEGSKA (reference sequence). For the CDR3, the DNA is TGCAGTGCCGTACGGCAGAACACCGGGGAGCTGTTTTTT. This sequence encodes CSAVRQNTGELFF.

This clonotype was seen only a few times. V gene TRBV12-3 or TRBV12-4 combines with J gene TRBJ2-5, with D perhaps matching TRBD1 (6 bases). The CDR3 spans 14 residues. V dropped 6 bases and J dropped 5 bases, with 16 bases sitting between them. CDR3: CASRTGTRGETQYF. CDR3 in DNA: TGTGCCAGCAGGACCGGGACACGAGGGGAGACCCAGTACTTC.

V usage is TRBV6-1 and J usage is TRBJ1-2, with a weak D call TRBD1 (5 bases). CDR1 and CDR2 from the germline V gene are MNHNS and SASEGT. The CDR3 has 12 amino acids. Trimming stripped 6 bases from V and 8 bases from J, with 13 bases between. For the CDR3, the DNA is TGTGCCAGCAGACACGGGGGAAGGGGCTACACCTTC. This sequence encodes CASRHGGRGYTF.

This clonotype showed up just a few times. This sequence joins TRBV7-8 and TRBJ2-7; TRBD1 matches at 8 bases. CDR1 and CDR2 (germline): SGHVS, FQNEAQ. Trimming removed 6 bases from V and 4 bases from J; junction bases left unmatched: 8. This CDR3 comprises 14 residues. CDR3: CASRQQQGEYEQYF. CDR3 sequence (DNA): TGTGCCAGCAGACAACAACAGGGGGAGTACGAGCAGTACTTC.

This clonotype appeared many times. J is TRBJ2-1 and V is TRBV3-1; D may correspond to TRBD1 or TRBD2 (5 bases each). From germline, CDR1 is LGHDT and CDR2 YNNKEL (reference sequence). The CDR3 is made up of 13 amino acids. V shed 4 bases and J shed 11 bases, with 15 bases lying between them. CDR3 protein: CASSRFEGYQQFF. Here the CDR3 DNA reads TGTGCCAGCAGCCGATTCGAGGGGTATCAGCAGTTCTTC.

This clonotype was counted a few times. The CDR3 DNA is TGTGCCAGCAGTTACAGGGGTCTCCCCCACGAGCAGTACTTC. Translating it yields CASSYRGLPHEQYF. The chain links TRBV6-5 to TRBJ2-7; perhaps TRBD1 as D (5 bases). The V gene's germline CDR1 is MNHEY and CDR2 SVGAGI. V was trimmed by 2 bases and J by 5 bases, leaving 13 bases between them. CDR3 length: 14 residues.

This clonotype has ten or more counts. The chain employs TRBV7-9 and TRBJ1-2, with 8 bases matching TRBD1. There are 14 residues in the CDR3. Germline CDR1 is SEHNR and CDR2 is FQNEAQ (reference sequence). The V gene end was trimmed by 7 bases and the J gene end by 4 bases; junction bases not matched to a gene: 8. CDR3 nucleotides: TGTGCCAGCACCCTGACAGGGGCTGCCTATGGCTACACCTTC. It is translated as CASTLTGAAYGYTF.